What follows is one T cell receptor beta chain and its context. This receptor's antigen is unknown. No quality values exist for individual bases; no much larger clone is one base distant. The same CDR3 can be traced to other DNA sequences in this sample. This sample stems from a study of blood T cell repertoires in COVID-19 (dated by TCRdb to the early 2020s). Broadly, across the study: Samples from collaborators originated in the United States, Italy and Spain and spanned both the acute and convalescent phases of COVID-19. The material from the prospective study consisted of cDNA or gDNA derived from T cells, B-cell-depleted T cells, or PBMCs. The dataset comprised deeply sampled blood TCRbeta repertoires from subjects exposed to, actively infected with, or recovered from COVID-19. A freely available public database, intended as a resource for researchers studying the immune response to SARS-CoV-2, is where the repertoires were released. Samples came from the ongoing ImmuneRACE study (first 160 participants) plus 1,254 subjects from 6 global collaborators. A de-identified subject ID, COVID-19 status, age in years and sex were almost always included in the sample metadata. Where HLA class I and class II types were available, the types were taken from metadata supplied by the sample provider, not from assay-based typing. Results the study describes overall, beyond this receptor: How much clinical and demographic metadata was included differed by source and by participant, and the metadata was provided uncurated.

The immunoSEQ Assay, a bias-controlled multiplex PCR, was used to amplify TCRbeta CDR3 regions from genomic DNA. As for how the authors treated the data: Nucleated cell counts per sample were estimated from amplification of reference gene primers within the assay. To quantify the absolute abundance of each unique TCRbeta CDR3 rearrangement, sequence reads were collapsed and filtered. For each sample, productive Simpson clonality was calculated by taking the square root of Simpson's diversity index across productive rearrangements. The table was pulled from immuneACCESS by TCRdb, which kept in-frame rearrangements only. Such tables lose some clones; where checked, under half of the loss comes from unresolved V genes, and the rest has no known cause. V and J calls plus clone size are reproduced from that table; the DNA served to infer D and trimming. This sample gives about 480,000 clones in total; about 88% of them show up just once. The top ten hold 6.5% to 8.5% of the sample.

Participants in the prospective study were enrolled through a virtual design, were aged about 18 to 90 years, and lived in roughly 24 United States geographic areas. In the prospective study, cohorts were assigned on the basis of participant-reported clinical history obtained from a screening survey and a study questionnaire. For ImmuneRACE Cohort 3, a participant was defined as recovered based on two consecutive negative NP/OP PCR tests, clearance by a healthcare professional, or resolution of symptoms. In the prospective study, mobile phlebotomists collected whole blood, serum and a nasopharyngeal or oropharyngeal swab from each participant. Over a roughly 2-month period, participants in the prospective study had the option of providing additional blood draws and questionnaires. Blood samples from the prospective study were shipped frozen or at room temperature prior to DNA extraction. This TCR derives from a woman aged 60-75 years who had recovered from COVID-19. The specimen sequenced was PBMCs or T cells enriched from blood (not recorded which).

The CDR3 corresponds to CASSLQGPGNTIYF. The base sequence is TGCGCCAGCAGCTTGCAGGGGCCTGGAAACACCATATATTTT. The chain was built from TRBV5-1 and TRBJ1-3, and perhaps TRBD1 as D gene, on 6 matching bases. The CDR3 holds 14 amino acids from the cysteine to the phenylalanine. Only the CDR3 portion is preserved as DNA: 42 bases, with reading frame beginning at the first base. CDR1 is given as SGHRS and CDR2 as YFSETQ, both from the germline V gene. Deletion took 1 base off V and 2 bases off J, with a span of 7 bases between the germline ends. With all but the CDR3 taken from the reference TRBV5-1 and TRBJ1-3 genes, the full variable domain is: KAGVTQTPRYLIKTRGQQVTLSCSPISGHRSVSWYQQTPGQGLQFLFEYFSETQRNKGNFPGRFSGRQFSNSRSEMNVSTLELGDSALYLCASSLQGPGNTIYFGEGSWLTVV.